Listed below are T cell receptor beta chains from one sample, sequenced in a study of shared clonotypes between healthy human individuals. The method was immunoSEQ multiplex PCR; TCRdb's version includes in-frame clones alone and lacks a portion of them. Of approximately 1.4 million clones listed, 95% to 99% are singletons. Source material: naive CD4+ T cells sorted from blood. These receptors were taken from a man between 25 and 39 years old in good health. Each CDR3 is given with its conserved first and last residue. Fields, in order: V gene, clone size, D gene, J gene, CDR3 length, CDR3 DNA, CDR3 protein. A D gene is named only where the DNA matches it firmly. Not all rows give a size; the values are once, few, many and, for expanded clones, a class.

V gene: TRBV2; clone size: NA; D gene: TRBD1; J gene: TRBJ1-4; CDR3 length: 13; CDR3 DNA: TGTGCCTCAGGGGGTACAACTAATGAAAAACTGTTTTTT; CDR3 protein: CASGGTTNEKLFF
V gene: TRBV30; clone size: few; D gene: TRBD1; J gene: TRBJ1-1; CDR3 length: 13; CDR3 DNA: TGTGCCTGGACAGGACAGGAGAACACTGAAGCTTTCTTT; CDR3 protein: CAWTGQENTEAFF
V gene: TRBV7-6; clone size: NA; D gene: NA; J gene: TRBJ2-5; CDR3 length: 15; CDR3 DNA: TGTGCCAGCAGCTTAGCACCACAGGGACAAGAGACCCAGTACTTC; CDR3 protein: CASSLAPQGQETQYF
V gene: TRBV10-3; clone size: NA; D gene: TRBD1; J gene: TRBJ2-5; CDR3 length: 15; CDR3 DNA: TGTGCCATCAGGGGCTCCAAGACAGGGGAAGAGACCCAGTACTTC; CDR3 protein: CAIRGSKTGEETQYF
V gene: TRBV4-3; clone size: NA; D gene: NA; J gene: TRBJ1-2; CDR3 length: 14; CDR3 DNA: TGCGCCAGCAGCCAAGATCCGTCCAGGGACGGCTACACCTTC; CDR3 protein: CASSQDPSRDGYTF
V gene: TRBV9; clone size: once; D gene: TRBD1; J gene: TRBJ2-2; CDR3 length: 17; CDR3 DNA: TGTGCCAGCAGCGTAGCCCCCCGACAGGGCCACACCGGGGAGCTGTTTTTT; CDR3 protein: CASSVAPRQGHTGELFF
V gene: TRBV6-5; clone size: NA; D gene: TRBD1; J gene: TRBJ2-7; CDR3 length: 16; CDR3 DNA: TGTGCCAGCAGTTATCCAGGACAGGGGAGGTCCTACGAGCAGTACTTC; CDR3 protein: CASSYPGQGRSYEQYF
V gene: TRBV9; clone size: NA; D gene: TRBD1; J gene: TRBJ1-1; CDR3 length: 14; CDR3 DNA: TGTGCCAGCAGCGTCAGGGGGGAATCCACTGAAGCTTTCTTT; CDR3 protein: CASSVRGESTEAFF
V gene: TRBV18; clone size: NA; D gene: NA; J gene: TRBJ2-1; CDR3 length: 17; CDR3 DNA: TGTGCCAGCTCGGCACGGGCCCCGGGTCCCACCTACAATGAGCAGTTCTTC; CDR3 protein: CASSARAPGPTYNEQFF
V gene: TRBV5-1; clone size: NA; D gene: NA; J gene: TRBJ2-3; CDR3 length: 15; CDR3 DNA: TGCGCCAGCAGCGGAGGAGCGACGAGCACAGATACGCAGTATTTT; CDR3 protein: CASSGGATSTDTQYF
V gene: TRBV5-5; clone size: NA; D gene: NA; J gene: TRBJ2-5; CDR3 length: 11; CDR3 DNA: TGTGCCAGCAGCTTAATTGAGACCCAGTACTTC; CDR3 protein: CASSLIETQYF
V gene: TRBV5-6; clone size: NA; D gene: NA; J gene: TRBJ2-2; CDR3 length: 15; CDR3 DNA: TGTGCCAGCAGCTTGATTGGGCAAAACACCGGGGAGCTGTTTTTT; CDR3 protein: CASSLIGQNTGELFF
V gene: TRBV5-4; clone size: NA; D gene: TRBD1; J gene: TRBJ2-1; CDR3 length: 15; CDR3 DNA: TGTGCCAGCAGCTTGGGACAGGGTAGGTGGAATGAGCAGTTCTTC; CDR3 protein: CASSLGQGRWNEQFF
V gene: TRBV21-1; clone size: NA; D gene: NA; J gene: TRBJ1-2; CDR3 length: 13; CDR3 DNA: TGTGCCAGCAGCGCCAAAGCTAACTATGGCTACACCTTC; CDR3 protein: CASSAKANYGYTF
V gene: TRBV6-1; clone size: NA; D gene: NA; J gene: TRBJ2-3; CDR3 length: 12; CDR3 DNA: TGTGCCAGCAGTGAAGCCCCCGGAAGGGGGTATTTT; CDR3 protein: CASSEAPGRGYF
V gene: TRBV11-3; clone size: NA; D gene: TRBD2; J gene: TRBJ2-1; CDR3 length: 14; CDR3 DNA: TGTGCCAGCAGCTTCCGGACTAGCTCGGATGAGCAGTTCTTC; CDR3 protein: CASSFRTSSDEQFF
V gene: TRBV18; clone size: NA; D gene: TRBD1; J gene: TRBJ2-5; CDR3 length: 14; CDR3 DNA: TGTGCCAGCTCATACCAGGGGGTGAAAGAGACCCAGTACTTC; CDR3 protein: CASSYQGVKETQYF
V gene: TRBV27; clone size: NA; D gene: NA; J gene: TRBJ1-2; CDR3 length: 14; CDR3 DNA: TGTGCCAGCAGGAGTGGACAGTTCAGCTATGGCTACACCTTC; CDR3 protein: CASRSGQFSYGYTF